The present T cell receptor (beta chain) was sequenced within a study of blood T cell repertoires in COVID-19. Study at large: The United States, Italy and Spain provided the acute and convalescent COVID-19 samples.

Germline V lookup: CDR1 LNHDA, CDR2 SQIVND (reference sequence). This CDR3 contains 14 residues. The trim removed 10 bases at V and 6 bases at J, leaving 9 bases unmatched. The assay was immunoSEQ multiplex PCR, and TCRdb's table has in-frame clones only and misses some. The table includes 160,000 or so clones, less than 90% detected once. In its sample, this clone was seen once. V usage is TRBV19 and J usage is TRBJ2-2; 9 nucleotides align to TRBD1. The material sequenced was peripheral blood. The receptor was isolated from a woman aged 65 to 85 with acute or convalescent COVID-19. CDR3: CATSGTGFAGELFF. In nucleotides, the CDR3 is TGTGCCACCTCCGGGACAGGGTTCGCCGGGGAGCTGTTTTTT.